This T cell receptor (beta chain) emerged from a study of blood T cell repertoires in COVID-19 (TCRdb year 2020). As for the study more broadly: Samples covering the acute and convalescent phases of COVID-19 were provided by collaborators in the United States, Italy and Spain. The repertoires were released in a freely available public database intended as a resource for research on the immune response to SARS-CoV-2. Where available, HLA class I and class II types were obtained from metadata supplied by the sample provider rather than from assay-based typing. Deeply sampled blood TCRbeta repertoires from subjects exposed to, actively infected with, or recovered from COVID-19 were included in the dataset. Samples came from the ongoing ImmuneRACE study (first 160 participants) plus 1,254 subjects from 6 global collaborators. Sample metadata almost always included a de-identified subject ID, COVID-19 status, age in years and sex. The prospective study material was composed of cDNA or gDNA derived from T cells, B-cell-depleted T cells, or PBMCs.

Whole blood was collected in K2EDTA tubes by collaborating institutions according to the institutions' own protocols. For TCRbeta analysis, collaborator samples were shipped as frozen whole blood, as isolated PBMCs, or as DNA extracted from either sample type. Points the paper makes about the study in general: How much clinical and demographic metadata was included differed by source and by participant, and the metadata was provided uncurated.

Comments on this clone: Its antigen is still unknown. Base qualities are not provided; no much larger clone lies one nucleotide away.

The immunoSEQ Assay, a bias-controlled multiplex PCR, was used to amplify TCRbeta CDR3 regions from genomic DNA. In the paper's pipeline: The number of nucleated cells in each sample was estimated by amplification of reference gene primers within the assay. To quantify the absolute abundance of each unique TCRbeta CDR3 rearrangement, sequence reads were collapsed and filtered. Productive Simpson clonality was computed per sample as the square root of Simpson's diversity index over productive rearrangements. TCRdb provides this immuneACCESS table in a form limited to in-frame rearrangements. Some clones are lacking; in checked studies, under half of them reflect an unresolved V gene, and why the rest are absent is not known. Clone size and V and J calls were adopted from that table, with D and trimming inferred from the DNA. This sample holds about 280,000 clones; 65% to 90% were observed only once. The leading ten clones occupy roughly 5.3% of the sample.

The sequence came from a man over 45 with active or convalescent COVID-19. Input material: peripheral blood.

The CDR3 region: CASSRQLTNSPLHF. The DNA reads as follows: TGTGCCAGCAGCCGACAGCTAACCAATTCACCCCTCCACTTT. The chain was built from TRBV6-5 and TRBJ1-6; a tentative D call is TRBD1 (5 bases match). V loses 6 bases of germline sequence and J loses 7 bases, and the interval between the two ends is 13 bases. Including cysteine and phenylalanine, the CDR3 has 14 amino acids. Just the 42-base CDR3 DNA is kept, in frame starting at base 1. Taken from the germline V gene, the CDR1 and CDR2 loops are MNHEY and SVGAGI.